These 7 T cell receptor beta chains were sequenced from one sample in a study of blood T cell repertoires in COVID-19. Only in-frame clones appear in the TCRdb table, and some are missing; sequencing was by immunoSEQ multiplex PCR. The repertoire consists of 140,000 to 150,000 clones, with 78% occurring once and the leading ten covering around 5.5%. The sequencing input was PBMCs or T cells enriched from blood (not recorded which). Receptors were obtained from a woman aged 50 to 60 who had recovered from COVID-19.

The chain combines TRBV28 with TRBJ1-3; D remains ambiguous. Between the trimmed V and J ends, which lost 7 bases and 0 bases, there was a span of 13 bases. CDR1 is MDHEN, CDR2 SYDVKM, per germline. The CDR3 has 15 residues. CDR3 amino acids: CASTSGPNSGNTIYF. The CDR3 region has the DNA TGTGCCAGCACCTCTGGCCCGAACTCTGGAAACACCATATATTTT. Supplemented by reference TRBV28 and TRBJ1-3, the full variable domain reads DVKVTQSSRYLVKRTGEKVFLECVQDMDHENMFWYRQDPGLGLRLIYFSYDVKMKEKGDIPEGYSVSREKKERFSLILESASTNQTSMYLCASTSGPNSGNTIYFGEGSWLTVV.

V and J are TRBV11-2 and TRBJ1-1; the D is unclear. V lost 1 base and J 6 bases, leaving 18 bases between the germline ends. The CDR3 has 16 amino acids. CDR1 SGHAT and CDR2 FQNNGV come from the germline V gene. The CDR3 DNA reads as TGTGCCAGCAGCTTAGGTTCGGGCAGCGGAGAGTCTGAAGCTTTCTTT. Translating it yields CASSLGSGSGESEAFF.

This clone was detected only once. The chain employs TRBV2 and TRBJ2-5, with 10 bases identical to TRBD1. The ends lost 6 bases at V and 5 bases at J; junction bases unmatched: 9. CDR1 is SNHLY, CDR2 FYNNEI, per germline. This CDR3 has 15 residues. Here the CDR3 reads CASSPRTGGRETQYF. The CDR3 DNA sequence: TGTGCCAGCAGCCCACGGACAGGGGGTCGTGAGACCCAGTACTTC.

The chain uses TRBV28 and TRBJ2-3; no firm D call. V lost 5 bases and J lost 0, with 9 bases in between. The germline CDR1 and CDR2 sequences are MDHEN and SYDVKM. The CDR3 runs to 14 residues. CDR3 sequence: CASSLETSTDTQYF. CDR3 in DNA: TGTGCCAGCAGTCTAGAGACTAGCACAGATACGCAGTATTTT.

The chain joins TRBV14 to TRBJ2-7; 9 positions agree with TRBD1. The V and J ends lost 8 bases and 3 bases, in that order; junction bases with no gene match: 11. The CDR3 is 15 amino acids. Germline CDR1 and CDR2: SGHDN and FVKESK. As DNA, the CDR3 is TGTGCCAGCGAGCTGGGACAGGGAGAAGACTACGAGCAGTACGTC. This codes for CASELGQGEDYEQYV.

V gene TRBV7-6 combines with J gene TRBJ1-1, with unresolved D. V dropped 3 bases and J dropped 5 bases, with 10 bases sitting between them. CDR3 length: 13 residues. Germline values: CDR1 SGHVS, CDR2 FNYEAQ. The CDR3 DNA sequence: TGTGCCAGCAGCTTCCAGGATTGGACTGAAGCTTTCTTT. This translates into CASSFQDWTEAFF.

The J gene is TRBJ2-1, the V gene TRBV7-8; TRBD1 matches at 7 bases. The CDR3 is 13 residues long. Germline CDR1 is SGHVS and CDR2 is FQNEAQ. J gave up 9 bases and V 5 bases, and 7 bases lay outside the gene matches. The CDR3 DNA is TGTGCCAGCAGCCCGCGACAGGGCGGTGAGCAGTTCTTC. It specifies CASSPRQGGEQFF. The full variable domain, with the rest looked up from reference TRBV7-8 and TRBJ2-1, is GAGVSQSPRYKVAKRGQDVALRCDPISGHVSLFWYQQALGQGPEFLTYFQNEAQLDKSGLPSDRFFAERPEGSVSTLKIQRTQQEDSAVYLCASSPRQGGEQFFGPGTRLTVL.